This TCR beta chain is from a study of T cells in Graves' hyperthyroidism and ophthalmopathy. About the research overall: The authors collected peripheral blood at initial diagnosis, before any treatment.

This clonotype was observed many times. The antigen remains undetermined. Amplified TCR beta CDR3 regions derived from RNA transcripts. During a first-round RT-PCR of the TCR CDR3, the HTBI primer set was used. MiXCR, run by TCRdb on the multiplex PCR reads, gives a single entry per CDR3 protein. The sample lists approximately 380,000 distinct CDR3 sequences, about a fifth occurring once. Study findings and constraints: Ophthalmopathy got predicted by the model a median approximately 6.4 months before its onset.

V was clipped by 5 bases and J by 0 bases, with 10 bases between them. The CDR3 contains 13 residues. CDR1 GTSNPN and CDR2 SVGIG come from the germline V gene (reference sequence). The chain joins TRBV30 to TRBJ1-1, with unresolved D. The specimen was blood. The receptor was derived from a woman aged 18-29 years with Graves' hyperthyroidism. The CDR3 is CAWAQTMNTEAFF. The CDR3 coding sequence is TGTGCCTGGGCGCAGACTATGAACACTGAAGCTTTCTTT. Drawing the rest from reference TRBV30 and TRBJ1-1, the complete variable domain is SQTIHQWPATLVQPVGSPLSLECTVEGTSNPNLYWYRQAAGRGLQLLFYSVGIGQISSEVPQNLSASRPQDRQFILSSKKLLLSDSGFYLCAWAQTMNTEAFFGQGTRLTVV.